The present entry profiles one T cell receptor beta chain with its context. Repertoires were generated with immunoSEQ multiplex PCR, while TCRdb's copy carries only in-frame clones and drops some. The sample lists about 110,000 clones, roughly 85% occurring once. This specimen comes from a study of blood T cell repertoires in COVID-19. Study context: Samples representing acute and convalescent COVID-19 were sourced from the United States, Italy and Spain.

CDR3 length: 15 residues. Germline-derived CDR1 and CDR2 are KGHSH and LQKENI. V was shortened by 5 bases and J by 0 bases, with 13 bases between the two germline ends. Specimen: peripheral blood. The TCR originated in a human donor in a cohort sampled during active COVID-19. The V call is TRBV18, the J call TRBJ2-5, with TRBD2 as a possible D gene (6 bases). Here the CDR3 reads CASSNVRDYQETQYF. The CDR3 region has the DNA TGTGCCAGCTCAAACGTCCGGGACTACCAAGAGACCCAGTACTTC.